The source of this TCR beta chain is a study of metastatic and nonmetastatic thyroid tumors. Study background: Comparison of repertoires was carried out across blood and tumor or nodule tissue from malignant and benign thyroid patients.

Study-wide points: Compared with benign nodules, malignant thyroid tumors were reported to have significantly higher TCR beta diversity in both blood and tumor.

To note about this clone: Its specificity is not known. The CDR3 carries no conserved terminal phenylalanine or tryptophan, so it likely arises from a read error.

Methods used by the authors: It was from CDR3 differences across clinicopathological groups that a distant-metastasis classifier for papillary thyroid cancer was built. TCRdb ran MiXCR on the PCR reads. These V and J calls are TCRdb output, not the study's own analysis. In the table there are around 45,000 clones, roughly 3.2% of which are singletons. None of the patients had undergone any treatment ahead of thyroid surgery. This clonotype originated in a female donor with papillary thyroid cancer or a benign thyroid nodule (not recorded which). Some clones in this sample may be carry-over from other donors' samples. Sequencing was performed on blood.

Here the CDR3 DNA reads TGCAGTGCTCCGGGACAGGGGGCGCCCGGCCGAGAGACCCAGTACCTC. It codes for CSAPGQGAPGRETQYL. V gene TRBV20-1 combines with J gene TRBJ2-5; 12 nucleotides line up with TRBD1. The CDR3 sequence is 16 residues long. V lost 5 bases and J lost 4; bases outside the gene matches: 11. CDR1 DFQATT and CDR2 SNEGSKA come from the germline V gene (reference sequence).